What follows are 16 T cell receptor beta chains derived from one specimen sequenced in a study of OX40 agonist ivuxolimab in advanced cancers. TCRdb's copy holds only in-frame clones and misses some; the assay was immunoSEQ multiplex PCR. Of approximately 60,000 clones in the sample, around 83% were seen once. This material consisted of CD4+ or CD8+ T cells sorted from blood, taken in a trial of the OX40 agonist ivuxolimab. Source of these receptors: an adult with an advanced solid tumor such as melanoma, head and neck, liver or kidney cancer.

V and J are TRBV2 and TRBJ2-1; 9 nucleotides align to TRBD1. V gave up 6 bases and J gave up 4 bases; unmatched junction bases: 4. Germline-derived CDR1 and CDR2 are SNHLY and FYNNEI. The CDR3 spans 14 residues. CDR3 coding DNA: TGTGCCAGCAGGACAGGGGGGGAGTACAATGAGCAGTTCTTC. This encodes CASRTGGEYNEQFF.

The V gene is TRBV5-6, the J gene TRBJ1-3, with D perhaps matching TRBD1 (5 bases). The V gene lost 2 bases and the J gene lost 4 bases, with 10 bases spanning the gap. Germline V gene lookup returns CDR1 SGHDT and CDR2 YYEEEE. The CDR3 runs to 14 residues. The CDR3 loop is CASSFSGAGNTIYF. CDR3 DNA: TGTGCCAGCAGCTTCTCTGGGGCAGGAAACACCATATATTTT.

The genes are TRBV4-1 and TRBJ1-3, with a tentative D call TRBD1 (5 bases). This CDR3 has 17 residues. V was shortened by 1 base and J by 4 bases, with 17 bases between the two germline ends. Germline V gives CDR1 MGHRA, CDR2 YSYEKL. The CDR3 DNA sequence: TGCGCCAGCAGCCAAGTACTCAGACAGCGGGCGGGAAACACCATATATTTT. This encodes CASSQVLRQRAGNTIYF.

This clone appeared a single time. The chain has TRBV7-2 and TRBJ2-3; TRBD1 aligns across 9 bases. The CDR3 spans 16 residues. The V segment lost 1 base and the J segment 4 bases; nucleotides outside the gene matches: 6. Per the germline V gene, CDR1 is SGHTA and CDR2 is FQGNSA. The CDR3, as DNA: TGTGCCAGCAGCTTAGAGGGAAGACAGGGGGCAGATACGCAGTATTTT. It encodes CASSLEGRQGADTQYF.

The chain joins TRBV4-2 to TRBJ2-2; D gene unclear. V lost 8 bases and J lost 8, with 9 bases in between. This CDR3 region has 11 residues. Germline V lookup: CDR1 LGHNA, CDR2 YNFKEQ. Here the CDR3 reads CASGLWGELFF. The CDR3 DNA sequence: TGTGCCAGCGGGTTATGGGGGGAGCTGTTTTTT.

This CDR3 is CASSLRAGGLTDTQYF. The CDR3 DNA follows: TGTGCCAGCAGCCTAAGGGCAGGGGGCTTAACAGATACGCAGTATTTT. The chain has TRBV6-6 and TRBJ2-3; TRBD1 agrees at 8 bases. The CDR3 sequence is 16 residues long. V trimming: 6 bases; J trimming: 3 bases; junction bases outside the gene matches: 11. Germline V gene data show CDR1 as MNHNY and CDR2 as SVGAGI (reference sequence).

The J gene is TRBJ1-6, the V gene TRBV21-1; the table calls TRBD1, which could not be checked here. TRBV21-1 is a pseudogene segment. The CDR3 is made up of 17 amino acids. The CDR3 spells CASSKNQDSSYNSPLHF. The CDR3 region has the DNA TGTGCCAGCAGCAAAAACCAGGACAGCTCCTATAATTCACCCCTCCACTTT.

The chain has TRBV2 and TRBJ1-1; D perhaps matches TRBD1 (6 bases). The CDR3 loop spans 14 amino acids. Trimming removed 5 bases from V and 6 bases from J, with 16 bases in between. Germline V gene data show CDR1 as SNHLY and CDR2 as FYNNEI. CDR3 bases: TGTGCCAGCAGTTTAGGGGGGCTAGAGGCTGAAGCTTTCTTT. Its translation: CASSLGGLEAEAFF.

The rearrangement joins TRBV18 to TRBJ1-1; D call uncertain. This CDR3 comprises 14 residues. Germline CDR1 reads KGHSH; CDR2 reads LQKENI. Trimming cost V 0 bases and J 6 bases, with 11 bases left between them. DNA of the CDR3: TGTGCCAGCTCACCACCGTACAGTACCCCTGAAGCTTTCTTT. Encoded protein: CASSPPYSTPEAFF.

The CDR3 region has the DNA TGCGCCAGCAGCTTGGGACTAGCGGCTAGCTCCTACAATGAGCAGTTCTTC. Translated, it gives CASSLGLAASSYNEQFF. The chain has TRBV5-1 and TRBJ2-1, with TRBD2 matching 9 bases. Germline V lookup: CDR1 SGHRS, CDR2 YFSETQ. The ends lost 0 bases at V and 0 bases at J; junction bases unmatched: 4. This CDR3 has 17 residues.

The table lists this clone with a few counts. The chain uses TRBV27 and TRBJ1-2; D is possibly TRBD1 (5 bases). CDR3 length equals 13 residues. CDR1 and CDR2 (germline): MNHEY, SMNVEV (reference sequence). Between the trimmed V and J ends, which lost 6 bases and 7 bases, there was a span of 15 bases. The CDR3 spells CASRGREERGYTF. In DNA form, the CDR3 reads TGTGCCAGCAGAGGCAGGGAGGAACGTGGCTACACCTTC.

The chain has TRBV7-7 and TRBJ1-5, with TRBD1 matching 7 bases. CDR3 length: 19 residues. CDR1 SSHAT and CDR2 FNYEAQ come from the germline V gene (reference sequence). After removal of 0 bases from V and 0 bases from J, the junction contained 11 bases not matched to a gene. The DNA of the CDR3 is TGTGCCAGCAGCTTAGCGTTGCGGGACAGATATTATAGCAATCAGCCCCAGCATTTT. It is translated as CASSLALRDRYYSNQPQHF. Full variable domain (missing parts from reference TRBV7-7 and TRBJ1-5): GAGVSQSPRYKVTKRGQDVTLRCDPISSHATLYWYQQALGQGPEFLTYFNYEAQPDKSGLPSDRFSAERPEGSISTLTIQRTEQRDSAMYRCASSLALRDRYYSNQPQHFGDGTRLSIL.

The rearrangement uses TRBV30 and TRBJ1-1; no clear D gene. Germline lookup yields CDR1 GTSNPN and CDR2 SVGIG (reference sequence). The V and J ends lost 4 bases and 0 bases respectively, with 9 bases between them. The CDR3 contains 13 residues. CDR3 DNA: TGTGCCTGGACGGCGCGATTGAACACTGAAGCTTTCTTT. Amino acids: CAWTARLNTEAFF. Using reference TRBV30 and TRBJ1-1 for the parts outside the CDR3, the full variable domain is SQTIHQWPATLVQPVGSPLSLECTVEGTSNPNLYWYRQAAGRGLQLLFYSVGIGQISSEVPQNLSASRPQDRQFILSSKKLLLSDSGFYLCAWTARLNTEAFFGQGTRLTVV.

V is TRBV7-6 and J is TRBJ1-3, with D unresolved. Germline loops: CDR1 SGHVS, CDR2 FNYEAQ. V lost 5 bases and J lost 0, with 14 bases in between. The CDR3 is made up of 16 amino acids. The CDR3 here is CASSLLPGSSGNTIYF. CDR3 in DNA: TGTGCCAGCAGCCTCCTCCCCGGGTCCTCTGGAAACACCATATATTTT.

A few counts support this clone. This chain connects TRBV6-1 to TRBJ1-6, with 9 bases lining up with TRBD1. Trimming cost V 7 bases and J 5 bases; bases outside gene matches: 3. The CDR3 runs 14 residues. Germline V gene data show CDR1 as MNHNS and CDR2 as SASEGT. CDR3: CASTRTGDNSPLHF. The CDR3 coding sequence is TGTGCCAGCACTCGGACAGGGGATAATTCACCCCTCCACTTT.

This chain uses TRBV6-1 with TRBJ2-2; TRBD2 aligns across 8 bases. CDR1 is MNHNS and CDR2 is SASEGT in the germline V gene. J gave up 6 bases and V 7 bases, and 10 bases lay outside the gene matches. The CDR3 loop spans 15 amino acids. The CDR3 loop is CASTTQRGLAGELFF. In nucleotides, the CDR3 is TGTGCCAGCACCACTCAGAGGGGACTAGCCGGGGAGCTGTTTTTT.